The 6 T cell receptor beta chains listed next were all sequenced from one sample in a study of blood T cell repertoires in COVID-19. Using immunoSEQ multiplex PCR, the repertoire was profiled, and TCRdb retains in-frame clones only, with some absent. Of some 150,000 clones in the sample, approximately 88% are singletons; the top ten hold 3% to 4.5%. The source material was peripheral blood. These receptors were taken from a woman aged 55 to 70 who had recovered from COVID-19.

The gene calls are TRBV6-4 and TRBJ1-1; D perhaps matches TRBD1 (6 bases). The CDR3 is 14 amino acids. The germline V gene has CDR1 MRHNA and CDR2 SNTAGT. Deletions cut 6 bases from V and 4 bases from J, with 15 bases between. This chain's CDR3 is CASRTQGDGTEAFF. The CDR3 coding sequence is TGTGCCAGCAGGACACAGGGTGATGGCACTGAAGCTTTCTTT.

The chain recombines TRBV19 with TRBJ2-5; 11 positions agree with TRBD1. Germline CDR1 LNHDA, CDR2 SQIVND (reference sequence). CDR3 length: 16 amino acids. V shed 5 bases and J 5 bases; nucleotides not matched to a gene: 10. This chain's CDR3 is CASSEIGTGGSETQYF. The CDR3 nucleotides are TGTGCCAGTAGTGAGATCGGGACAGGGGGGAGTGAGACCCAGTACTTC.

The chain uses TRBV27 and TRBJ2-2, with D unclear. The germline CDR1 and CDR2 sequences are MNHEY and SMNVEV (reference sequence). V lost 5 bases and J lost 0, with 4 bases in between. The CDR3 has 13 amino acids. CDR3: CASSPANTGELFF. Here the CDR3 DNA reads TGTGCCAGCAGTCCCGCGAACACCGGGGAGCTGTTTTTT.

This sequence joins TRBV2 and TRBJ1-6; TRBD1 agrees at 7 bases. With V trimmed by 6 bases and J by 6 bases, 8 bases remained unmatched. This CDR3 spans 15 amino acids. Germline values: CDR1 SNHLY, CDR2 FYNNEI. In DNA form, the CDR3 reads TGTGCCAGCAGGGGGGCGGACAGGCCTAATTCACCCCTCCACTTT. It codes for CASRGADRPNSPLHF.

The DNA of the CDR3 is TGTGCCAGCAGTTTATTCGCAGGGTCGGGCTCACCCCTCCACTTT. Amino acid sequence: CASSLFAGSGSPLHF. This rearrangement joins TRBV28 to TRBJ1-6; D may be TRBD1 (5 bases). The CDR3 loop spans 15 amino acids. Germline CDR1 MDHEN, CDR2 SYDVKM. The ends were cut back, 1 base at V and 10 bases at J, with 14 bases in the middle. The full variable domain, in which reference TRBV28 and TRBJ1-6 provide the parts outside the CDR3, is DVKVTQSSRYLVKRTGEKVFLECVQDMDHENMFWYRQDPGLGLRLIYFSYDVKMKEKGDIPEGYSVSREKKERFSLILESASTNQTSMYLCASSLFAGSGSPLHFGNGTRLTVT.

The genes are TRBV5-1 and TRBJ2-3, with D possibly TRBD1 on 6 matching bases. There are 15 residues in the CDR3. Trimming shortened V by 2 bases and J by 1 base, and 11 bases separated the two germline ends. Germline lookup yields CDR1 SGHRS and CDR2 YFSETQ. The CDR3 coding sequence is TGCGCCAGCAGCTTCTCAGGGGTCGGCACAGATACGCAGTATTTT. Translation gives CASSFSGVGTDTQYF.